This TCR beta chain was identified in a study of CD8 T cells in ankylosing spondylitis (dated by TCRdb to 2016 to 2017). Turning to the overall study: The study profiled T cell receptor beta repertoires in healthy donors and ankylosing spondylitis patients to find disease-linked TCR variants. The full study cohort comprised around 25 ankylosing spondylitis patients and 110 or so healthy donors. Samples of peripheral blood were taken, and for ankylosing spondylitis patients, synovial fluid was collected as well.

With respect to this clonotype: What this receptor recognizes is not known. It has no much larger one-base neighbor in the sample; base qualities were not kept.

The research as a whole found: A CD8+ phenotype was shown by the disease-linked clones, which were found at relatively low frequencies in peripheral blood. According to the report, matched synovial fluid samples from ankylosing spondylitis patients were significantly enriched for the disease-linked clones. Some motif variants were previously reported in synovial fluid and blood of reactive arthritis patients, suggesting common disease-initiation mechanisms. Blood from ankylosing spondylitis patients appeared to be characterized by a TCR beta motif made up of several highly homologous amino acid variants.

Instrument on record: Illumina HiSeq 2500. TCR beta libraries were prepared by quantitative 5'-RACE with molecular barcodes. The original pipeline was this. A new computational method based on a probabilistic model of VDJ rearrangement was used to identify disease-linked TCR variants. Through fastp at Q25 and MiXCR, TCRdb rebuilt clones from the public reads, retaining in-frame beta chains. Rows with one shared CDR3 protein collapse into an entry with the most common genes and DNA. TCRdb, not the original authors, processed these V and J calls. The sample table contains a few hundred thousand distinct CDR3 sequences; only one count was recorded for 9.5% to 12% of them. The top ten hold 6% to 8% of the sample. V gives up 3 bases and J gives up 5 bases, and the segment between their germline ends measures 10 bases. The germline V gene sets CDR1 to KGHSH and CDR2 to LQKENI. From cysteine to phenylalanine, the CDR3 is 13 amino acids long. Only the CDR3 DNA is retained, 39 bases long and in frame from the first base.

Sequences were obtained from blood, either unsorted or a sorted T cell fraction (not recorded which). The chain couples TRBV18 to TRBJ2-5, with the D segment identity uncertain. This TCR came from a male donor with ankylosing spondylitis or in good health (not recorded which). The CDR3 protein: CASSPDSLETQYF. The bases read TGTGCCAGCTCACCGGATAGCTTGGAGACCCAGTACTTC.